These T cell receptor beta chains were read from a single sample in a study of T cells after yellow fever vaccination. TCRdb processed the 5' RACE reads anew with MiXCR; each CDR3 protein has one entry. Seen here are around 590,000 distinct CDR3 sequences, roughly an eighth observed once, and the top ten hold under 15%. Sequenced here: PBMCs, sampled on the day of the yellow fever booster vaccination. These receptors all stem from a man under 40 who received the YFV17D yellow fever vaccine. Each CDR3 is given without its conserved first and last residue. Each record gives: CDR3 protein, J gene, clone size, V gene. Not all rows give a size; the values are once, few, many and, for expanded clones, a class.

CDR3: ASGSGHAEAF
J: TRBJ1-1
size: many
V: TRBV27

CDR3: SVRGSSSYEQY
J: TRBJ2-7
size: NA
V: TRBV20-1

CDR3: ASSQSDRNANEKLF
J: TRBJ1-4
size: few
V: TRBV3-1

CDR3: SGTVGYNEQF
J: TRBJ2-1
size: NA
V: TRBV20-1

CDR3: ASSVGLAGYTDTQY
J: TRBJ2-3
size: few
V: TRBV9

CDR3: SAAINGAQGEQY
J: TRBJ2-7
size: few
V: TRBV20-1

CDR3: ATRGGAMGAAETQY
J: TRBJ2-5
size: NA
V: TRBV15

CDR3: ASSQDMGLAGKTGELF
J: TRBJ2-2
size: few
V: TRBV4-1

CDR3: SARDRTSGSLGSPYEQY
J: TRBJ2-7
size: few
V: TRBV20-1

CDR3: ASRFQYNEQF
J: TRBJ2-1
size: NA
V: TRBV12-3/TRBV12-4

CDR3: ASSAGARTFEAF
J: TRBJ1-1
size: few
V: TRBV6-2/TRBV6-3

CDR3: ASSYSSVVETQY
J: TRBJ2-5
size: few
V: TRBV6-2/TRBV6-3

CDR3: ASSARTGGNQPQH
J: TRBJ1-5
size: many
V: TRBV27

CDR3: ASRGEGYEQY
J: TRBJ2-7
size: many
V: TRBV28

CDR3: SVVPPETQY
J: TRBJ2-5
size: few
V: TRBV29-1

CDR3: ASSSYTQY
J: TRBJ2-3
size: NA
V: TRBV28

CDR3: SALKETQY
J: TRBJ2-5
size: few
V: TRBV20-1

CDR3: SVEGLKGPETQY
J: TRBJ2-5
size: NA
V: TRBV29-1

CDR3: ASSLRVTGDEKLF
J: TRBJ1-4
size: few
V: TRBV7-9

CDR3: ASSQSPGTGTGEQY
J: TRBJ2-7
size: NA
V: TRBV3-1

CDR3: ASSGRSYNSPLH
J: TRBJ1-6
size: many
V: TRBV6-1

CDR3: ASSFSGPRGANVLT
J: TRBJ2-6
size: NA
V: TRBV7-9

CDR3: ASSQSCKDRGRLETQY
J: TRBJ2-3
size: NA
V: TRBV23-1

CDR3: SAREARGPNTEAF
J: TRBJ1-1
size: few
V: TRBV20-1

CDR3: ASSFTGGEAF
J: TRBJ1-1
size: many
V: TRBV5-1

CDR3: ASSGDIGYVSETQY
J: TRBJ2-5
size: few
V: TRBV6-1

CDR3: ASSFWSGTSGSGDTQY
J: TRBJ2-3
size: NA
V: TRBV5-1

CDR3: SLLAGRTDTQY
J: TRBJ2-3
size: few
V: TRBV20-1

CDR3: SVGTGGYEQY
J: TRBJ2-7
size: many
V: TRBV29-1

CDR3: ASSPLVGSGNTIY
J: TRBJ1-3
size: NA
V: TRBV12-3/TRBV12-4

CDR3: ASSVGLAGRRDTQY
J: TRBJ2-3
size: NA
V: TRBV9

CDR3: ASSLAARGFLNEQF
J: TRBJ2-1
size: many
V: TRBV28